This T cell receptor beta chain was obtained from a study of human T cells and chemical hapten exposure (dated by TCRdb to the early 2020s). In terms of the full investigation: For sensitization, 2% DPC in acetone was applied to a roughly 2 cm by roughly 2 cm area of upper inner arm skin. Throughout the approximately 26-week study period, patients were also given weekly therapeutic DPC doses on the scalp. Patch testing was performed on the upper back with Finn chambers containing 0.01% DPC, and the patch tests were scored after 6 days according to International Contact Dermatitis Research Group standards. The patient cohort, mostly female, included alopecia areata with under or over 50% scalp involvement, alopecia totalis and alopecia universalis. Libraries were pooled for sequencing, and variation in per-sample TCR yields was attributed mainly to small differences in library volumes within the pool. In alopecia patients, the study followed how the peripheral blood TCR repertoire changed in vivo over primary and secondary sensitization to diphenylcyclopropenone (DPC), a hapten. Blood was sampled from patients pre-sensitization (week 0) and at 2, 6 and about 24 weeks after DPC sensitization. About 30 alopecia patients provided blood for TCR sequencing at one to four time points (pre-sensitization, 2, 6 and 24 weeks). The paper as a whole reports these results and caveats: Significantly more large CDR3 similarity clusters were formed by expanded TCRs than by pre-sensitization or healthy control sets, consistent with antigen-driven responses. A positive correlation was found between the number of PT1 expanded TCRs and patch test score, with significance reached at thresholds 8, 16 and 32 but not 4. Alopecia, a presumed autoimmune disease, was present in all patients, so the immune response of the patients might differ from that of healthy individuals. No change with DPC sensitization was found in the number of TCRs above 1 in 1000 frequency, and no evidence of global repertoire structure alterations was found. Repeated subsampling changed both the strength of the expansion versus patch-test correlation and the threshold at which the correlation became significant.

The protocol used for the library was RACE. The instrument was a NextSeq 500. Library preparation attached unique molecular identifiers to individual cDNA molecules for quantitative, reproducible TCR counting. From each blood RNA sample, both TCR alpha and TCR beta chains were sequenced. The source study handled its data this way. The median number of TCRs per sample was some 100,000, ranging from roughly 20,000 to 700,000. V, J and CDR3 annotation of the TCR reads was carried out using the Decombinator software suite. For the PS versus PT1 abundance plots, all samples were subsampled to the same number of TCRs (28,000). Expanded TCRs were defined as absent before sensitization and observed at least eight times at the 2-week time point. The raw public data were reprocessed by TCRdb itself: fastp quality trimming at Q25, MiXCR clonotype calling, in-frame beta chains only. Under each unique CDR3 protein, matching rows form one entry showing the most common genes and DNA. The V and J calls come from TCRdb's annotation, not from the publication. This sample comprises roughly 130,000 distinct CDR3 sequences, 10% to 12% of them detected only once. Jointly, the top ten make up under 2.5% of the sample.

V is reduced by 3 bases and J by 12 bases, leaving a spacing of 5 bases between them. Counted from cysteine to phenylalanine, this CDR3 has 8 amino acids. The DNA shown is the 24-base CDR3, in frame from base 1. The germline V gene supplies CDR1 SQVTM and CDR2 ANQGSEA. This clonotype was recorded a few times. Its antigen specificity is not known. No clone much larger than this one lies a single base away; base qualities are absent. The time point label, read with the paper, signifies: patch test 3, about 24 weeks after DPC sensitization. What the treatment or condition label conveys for this sample: therapeutic diphenylcyclopropenone sensitization with weekly scalp DPC. Blood at each patch-test visit was drawn before the patch test was applied. Patients were eligible if aged 18 to 70, diagnosed with alopecia and judged suitable for DPC therapy, and pregnant patients were excluded. Unfractionated whole blood was collected in Tempus Blood RNA tubes, and total RNA was extracted from that blood.

Material: whole blood, obtained in connection with sensitization to the hapten diphenylcyclopropenone (DPC). The rearrangement combines TRBV29-1 with TRBJ1-2; the D gene assignment is ambiguous. This receptor was taken from a woman aged 45-65 years with alopecia areata. Some clones in this sample may be carry-over from other donors' samples. The CDR3 corresponds to CSVDAHTF. The bases read TGCAGCGTTGACGCCCACACCTTC.